A single sample gave rise to the 27 T cell receptor beta chains below, sequenced in a study of blood T cell repertoires in COVID-19. The method was immunoSEQ multiplex PCR; TCRdb's version includes in-frame clones alone and lacks a portion of them. In the table there are 60,000 to 70,000 clones, about 86% of which are singletons. Sequencing input: peripheral blood. These receptors were obtained from a woman aged 55 to 70 with acute or convalescent COVID-19.

This clone appeared once. The chain links TRBV4-1 to TRBJ1-1; D call uncertain. In germline, CDR1 is MGHRA, CDR2 YSYEKL. V lost 0 bases and J 1 base, leaving 18 bases between the germline ends. This CDR3 has 18 amino acids. CDR3 DNA sequence: TGCGCCAGCAGCCAAGACACGCGGGAGGGTGGACCGAACACTGAAGCTTTCTTT. Translation: CASSQDTREGGPNTEAFF.

The chain combines TRBV27 with TRBJ1-2; 9 bases are shared with TRBD1. Germline trimming cut 5 bases from V and 8 bases from J; bases unmatched to any gene: 9. Germline lookup yields CDR1 MNHEY and CDR2 SMNVEV (reference sequence). The CDR3 consists of 14 residues. The CDR3: CASSQRDRAMGYTF. The CDR3 DNA reads TGTGCCAGCAGTCAACGGGACAGGGCGATGGGCTACACCTTC.

This chain joins TRBV7-9 and TRBJ2-2, with TRBD1 identical over 7 bases. The junction had 4 bases not matched to a gene; V was cut back by 6 bases and J by 0 bases. The CDR3 spans 15 residues. Per germline, CDR1 SEHNR and CDR2 FQNEAQ (reference sequence). CDR3 amino acids: CASSRQGANTGELFF. The CDR3 DNA reads TGTGCCAGCAGTAGACAGGGCGCGAACACCGGGGAGCTGTTTTTT.

The V gene is TRBV11-2, the J gene TRBJ2-1, with a possible D match to TRBD2 (7 bases). Germline V gene data show CDR1 as SGHAT and CDR2 as FQNNGV. CDR3 length equals 16 residues. V dropped 3 bases and J dropped 6 bases, with 18 bases sitting between them. DNA of the CDR3: TGTGCCAGCAGCTTGGGGGGGGCAATTATAATCAATGAGCAGTTCTTC. Its translation is CASSLGGAIIINEQFF. Together with reference TRBV11-2 and TRBJ2-1, the CDR3 gives the full variable domain: EAGVAQSPRYKIIEKRQSVAFWCNPISGHATLYWYQQILGQGPKLLIQFQNNGVVDDSQLPKDRFSAERLKGVDSTLKIQPAKLEDSAVYLCASSLGGAIIINEQFFGPGTRLTVL.

The CDR3 loop reads CAISEGQGGYNEQFF. The CDR3 DNA follows: TGTGCCATCAGTGAAGGACAGGGCGGCTACAATGAGCAGTTCTTC. V and J are TRBV10-3 and TRBJ2-1; 8 bases map to TRBD1. The CDR3 is made up of 15 amino acids. The germline CDR1 and CDR2 sequences are ENHRY and SYGVKD. V lost 3 bases to trimming and J lost 3 bases; unmatched junction nucleotides: 4.

The chain links TRBV29-1 to TRBJ1-2; D is uncertain. Germline assignment: CDR1 SQVTM and CDR2 ANQGSEA. This CDR3 is 13 amino acids long. Trimming cost V 2 bases and J 8 bases, with 15 bases left between them. The DNA for the CDR3 is TGCAGCGTTGAACGCAGACTCGCTCGAGGCTACACCTTC. It codes for CSVERRLARGYTF.

The J gene is TRBJ1-6, the V gene TRBV15; D unresolved. With 0 bases removed from V and 10 bases from J, the gap between germline ends came to 7 bases. The CDR3 runs to 13 residues. The germline CDR1 and CDR2 sequences are LNHNV and YYDKDF (reference sequence). Here the CDR3 DNA reads TGTGCCACCAGCAGAGATTCAATCTCACCCCTCCACTTT. Translating it yields CATSRDSISPLHF.

The gene calls are TRBV5-1 and TRBJ1-3; 9 nucleotides line up with TRBD1. J lost 1 base, V lost 4 bases, and 3 bases had no gene match. Per germline, CDR1 SGHRS and CDR2 YFSETQ. This CDR3 contains 15 residues. CDR3 amino acids: CASSAGQGSGNTIYF. The CDR3 bases are TGCGCCAGCAGCGCCGGACAGGGGTCTGGAAACACCATATATTTT.

The CDR3 here is CASSPDRGYEQYF. For the CDR3, the DNA is TGTGCCAGCAGTCCCGACAGGGGCTACGAGCAGTACTTC. The chain is built from TRBV12-3 or TRBV12-4 and TRBJ2-7; TRBD1 matches at 8 bases. After removal of 5 bases from V and 3 bases from J, the junction contained 3 bases not matched to a gene. The CDR3 is 13 residues long.

The chain couples TRBV6-4 to TRBJ2-1; 8 bases map to TRBD1. Germline V lookup: CDR1 MRHNA, CDR2 SNTAGT. Trimming at V came to 5 bases and at J to 8 bases, leaving 8 bases not matched to a gene. This CDR3 region has 14 residues. CDR3 DNA: TGTGCCAGCAGTCTACAGGGGGTAGGGGATGAGCAGTTCTTC. Translation: CASSLQGVGDEQFF.

V gene TRBV27 combines with J gene TRBJ2-2, with 7 positions matching TRBD2. Trimming at V came to 7 bases and at J to 0 bases, leaving 5 bases not matched to a gene. CDR3 size: 15 residues. Germline V gives CDR1 MNHEY, CDR2 SMNVEV (reference sequence). Here the CDR3 reads CASKLARTNTGELFF. Here the CDR3 DNA reads TGTGCCAGCAAACTAGCGAGAACGAACACCGGGGAGCTGTTTTTT.

This sequence joins TRBV24-1 and TRBJ1-2, with D tentatively TRBD1 (5 bases). The V end lost 0 bases, the J end lost 4 bases, and 5 bases lay between the germline ends. Germline V gene lookup returns CDR1 KGHDR and CDR2 SFDVKD. This CDR3 region has 13 residues. The CDR3 loop reads CATSDLQGYGYTF. The CDR3 bases are TGTGCCACCAGTGATTTGCAGGGCTATGGCTACACCTTC.

This sequence joins TRBV18 and TRBJ1-1, with D perhaps TRBD1 (5 bases). The CDR3 sequence is 15 residues long. Trimming stripped 0 bases from V and 4 bases from J, with 12 bases between. The germline CDR1 and CDR2 sequences are KGHSH and LQKENI. DNA for the CDR3: TGTGCCAGCTCACCACCTCAGGGTCCGAGCACTGAAGCTTTCTTT. This gives the protein CASSPPQGPSTEAFF.

The chain couples TRBV4-2 to TRBJ2-7; D is undetermined. Germline CDR1 is LGHNA and CDR2 is YNFKEQ. The V gene lost 4 bases and the J gene lost 3 bases, with 13 bases spanning the gap. CDR3 length: 14 residues. The CDR3 is CASSPDAGSYEQYF. CDR3 coding DNA: TGTGCCAGCAGCCCAGATGCAGGCAGCTACGAGCAGTACTTC.

This chain connects TRBV21-1 to TRBJ1-2; TRBD1, the table's D call, lacks a check against the DNA. TRBV21-1 corresponds to a pseudogene. The CDR3 has 16 residues. CDR3 DNA sequence: TGTGCCAGCAGCAACCCGGACAGGGTTGAGTCCTATGGCTACACCTTC. Translating it yields CASSNPDRVESYGYTF.

The chain couples TRBV12-3 or TRBV12-4 to TRBJ1-1; unclear D gene. This CDR3 comprises 13 residues. V shed 5 bases and J shed 0 bases, with 7 bases lying between them. CDR3 sequence: CASSNAVNTEAFF. The DNA of the CDR3 is TGTGCCAGCAGTAACGCGGTGAACACTGAAGCTTTCTTT.

In nucleotides, the CDR3 is TGTGCCAGCAGCCGTAAGGCTAGCGGGGGGACCTACGAGCAGTACTTC. It translates to CASSRKASGGTYEQYF. This chain joins TRBV7-2 and TRBJ2-7; TRBD2 agrees at 11 bases. Germline V CDR1 and CDR2: SGHTA, FQGNSA. The length of the CDR3 is 16 residues. V was clipped by 5 bases and J by 2 bases; unmatched bases: 8.

The chain joins TRBV5-6 to TRBJ1-2, with D unresolved. The CDR3 loop spans 13 amino acids. Trimming took 4 bases from V and 4 from J, leaving 11 bases between them. In germline, CDR1 is SGHDT, CDR2 YYEEEE. The CDR3 spells CASSPGSTYGYTF. CDR3 in DNA: TGTGCCAGCAGCCCGGGGAGTACCTATGGCTACACCTTC.

V and J are TRBV7-2 and TRBJ2-2, with TRBD1 as a possible D gene (6 bases). This CDR3 region has 15 residues. Trimming took 1 base from V and 3 from J, leaving 9 bases between them. From germline, CDR1 is SGHTA and CDR2 FQGNSA. The CDR3 DNA reads TGTGCCAGCAGCTTAGACAGGGCCTACACCGGGGAGCTGTTTTTT. Translation gives CASSLDRAYTGELFF.

This chain uses TRBV30 with TRBJ1-1; the D is unclear. Germline V gene sequence: CDR1 GTSNPN, CDR2 SVGIG (reference sequence). With 3 bases removed from V and 5 bases from J, the gap between germline ends came to 10 bases. The CDR3 extends over 12 amino acids. As DNA, the CDR3 is TGTGCCTGGAGGGAAGGCAGGACTGAAGCTTTCTTT. Translation: CAWREGRTEAFF. Full variable domain (missing parts from reference TRBV30 and TRBJ1-1): SQTIHQWPATLVQPVGSPLSLECTVEGTSNPNLYWYRQAAGRGLQLLFYSVGIGQISSEVPQNLSASRPQDRQFILSSKKLLLSDSGFYLCAWREGRTEAFFGQGTRLTVV.

The chain couples TRBV11-2 to TRBJ2-7; maybe TRBD2 (5 bases). V was trimmed by 5 bases and J by 0 bases, leaving 14 bases between them. In germline, CDR1 is SGHAT, CDR2 FQNNGV. The CDR3 has 15 residues. The CDR3 spells CASSPFLASSYEQYF. The CDR3 DNA reads as TGTGCCAGCAGCCCTTTCCTAGCTTCCTCCTACGAGCAGTACTTC.

This chain uses TRBV4-1 with TRBJ2-5, with 10 bases that match TRBD2. Trimming cost V 1 base and J 1 base; bases outside gene matches: 9. Germline CDR1 is MGHRA and CDR2 is YSYEKL. The CDR3 loop spans 18 amino acids. The CDR3 DNA reads as TGCGCCAGCAGCCAAGTCTTTGATGCTAGCGGGGGCCAAGAGACCCAGTACTTC. Protein sequence: CASSQVFDASGGQETQYF.

CDR3 DNA: TGCGCCAGCAGCCTAGGGACAGGGGGCTACGAGCAGTACTTC. It encodes CASSLGTGGYEQYF. The genes are TRBV5-1 and TRBJ2-7; 11 nucleotides align to TRBD1. The CDR3 is 14 amino acids. Looked up from germline, CDR1 is SGHRS and CDR2 is YFSETQ. The V gene end was trimmed by 4 bases and the J gene end by 3 bases; junction bases not matched to a gene: 3.

V is TRBV27 and J is TRBJ2-7; tentative D call: TRBD1 (5 bases). The germline V and J ends were trimmed by 3 bases and 4 bases, with 13 bases remaining between them. Germline CDR1 MNHEY, CDR2 SMNVEV (reference sequence). The CDR3 contains 14 residues. In nucleotides, the CDR3 is TGTGCCAGCAGTTTGACCGACAGTAGGTACGAGCAGTACTTC. This sequence encodes CASSLTDSRYEQYF.

This sequence joins TRBV29-1 and TRBJ1-2; TRBD1 might be the D (6 bases). Trimming took 1 base from V and 4 from J, leaving 13 bases between them. Germline CDR1 and CDR2: SQVTM and ANQGSEA. This CDR3 is 14 amino acids long. The CDR3 protein is CSVEAATGSYGYTF. The CDR3 DNA reads TGCAGCGTTGAAGCGGCAACAGGGAGCTATGGCTACACCTTC.

The gene calls are TRBV6-6 and TRBJ2-5, with 7 bases matching TRBD1. Germline trimming cut 4 bases from V and 2 bases from J; bases unmatched to any gene: 4. Germline V gene lookup returns CDR1 MNHNY and CDR2 SVGAGI (reference sequence). This CDR3 is 14 amino acids long. The CDR3 DNA sequence: TGTGCCAGCAGTTTTAGGGGGCAGCAAGAGACCCAGTACTTC. Translation: CASSFRGQQETQYF.

This chain connects TRBV5-4 to TRBJ1-1; 9 positions match TRBD1. The trim removed 0 bases at V and 11 bases at J, leaving 8 bases unmatched. The CDR3 totals 14 residues. CDR1 and CDR2 (germline): SGHNT, YYREEE (reference sequence). The CDR3 sequence: CASSLDRGQGTAFF. CDR3 sequence (DNA): TGTGCCAGCAGCTTGGACAGGGGGCAAGGGACTGCTTTCTTT.